The 30 T cell receptor beta chains in this list originate from one sample, sequenced in a study of blood T cell repertoires in COVID-19. This table comes from immunoSEQ multiplex PCR, and its TCRdb copy is limited to in-frame clones, with some not included. The sample has some 80,000 clones; 79% are singletons. Source material: peripheral blood. The receptors were sampled from a woman of 80 years or more with active or convalescent COVID-19.

The chain combines TRBV7-6 with TRBJ1-6; a weak D match, TRBD1 (6 bases). Germline values: CDR1 SGHVS, CDR2 FNYEAQ. The CDR3 runs to 15 residues. V was cut by 1 base and J by 5 bases, with 9 bases left in between. The CDR3 DNA is TGTGCCAGCAGCTTAGAGGACAGTCATAATTCACCCCTCCACTTT. It specifies CASSLEDSHNSPLHF.

The chain uses TRBV30 and TRBJ2-7; tentatively, D is TRBD2 (6 bases). Trimming shortened V by 3 bases and J by 0 bases, and 9 bases separated the two germline ends. Germline values: CDR1 GTSNPN, CDR2 SVGIG (reference sequence). The CDR3 consists of 13 residues. Here the CDR3 DNA reads TGTGCCTGGAGAAACGGGAGCTCCTACGAGCAGTACTTC. Translating gives CAWRNGSSYEQYF.

The chain carries TRBV7-9 and TRBJ2-1, with a possible D match to TRBD1 (5 bases). The V end lost 6 bases, the J end lost 0 bases, and 15 bases lay between the germline ends. The germline V gene has CDR1 SEHNR and CDR2 FQNEAQ (reference sequence). The CDR3 consists of 16 residues. In DNA form, the CDR3 reads TGTGCCAGCAGTCTCAGGGCGCCCAGCTCCTACAATGAGCAGTTCTTC. It codes for CASSLRAPSSYNEQFF. The variable domain in full, with the rest retrieved from reference TRBV7-9 and TRBJ2-1, is DTGVSQNPRHKITKRGQNVTFRCDPISEHNRLYWYRQTLGQGPEFLTYFQNEAQLEKSRLLSDRFSAERPKGSFSTLEIQRTEQGDSAMYLCASSLRAPSSYNEQFFGPGTRLTVL.

This clone was detected a few times. The V gene is TRBV9, the J gene TRBJ1-2; weak D call: TRBD1 (5 bases). V was cut by 4 bases and J by 4 bases, with 14 bases left in between. The CDR3 loop spans 14 amino acids. The germline CDR1 and CDR2 sequences are SGDLS and YYNGEE. The CDR3 DNA is TGTGCCAGCAGCTCAAACACAGGCCTCTATGGCTACACCTTC. This translates into CASSSNTGLYGYTF. Combining the CDR3 with reference TRBV9 and TRBJ1-2 gives the whole variable domain DSGVTQTPKHLITATGQRVTLRCSPRSGDLSVYWYQQSLDQGLQFLIQYYNGEERAKGNILERFSAQQFPDLHSELNLSSLELGDSALYFCASSSNTGLYGYTFGSGTRLTVV.

The J gene is TRBJ2-7, the V gene TRBV9; tentative D call: TRBD2 (6 bases). CDR1 SGDLS and CDR2 YYNGEE come from the germline V gene. The CDR3 extends over 14 amino acids. Trimming took 3 bases from V and 3 from J, leaving 13 bases between them. In DNA, the CDR3 is TGTGCCAGCAGCGATCAGGGTAGCGGCTACGAGCAGTACTTC. It encodes CASSDQGSGYEQYF.

V and J are TRBV9 and TRBJ1-3; no definite D call. Germline CDR1 and CDR2: SGDLS and YYNGEE. V lost 1 base and J lost 10, with 21 bases in between. The CDR3 spans 16 residues. For the CDR3, the DNA is TGTGCCAGCAGCGTACTCGGGGTGGGAGGGAGAGGGACCATATATTTT. Protein product: CASSVLGVGGRGTIYF.

The chain uses TRBV6-5 and TRBJ2-3; tentatively, D is TRBD2 (6 bases). Germline CDR1 reads MNHEY; CDR2 reads SVGAGI. Trimming cost V 5 bases and J 0 bases, with 9 bases left between them. This CDR3 has 14 residues. This chain's CDR3 is CASSRDFSTDTQYF. DNA for the CDR3: TGTGCCAGCAGTAGGGACTTTAGCACAGATACGCAGTATTTT.

This chain connects TRBV27 to TRBJ1-1, with D unresolved. V lost 5 bases to trimming and J lost 4 bases, with 11 bases between them. The CDR3 has 13 amino acids. CDR1 and CDR2 from the germline V gene are MNHEY and SMNVEV (reference sequence). For the CDR3, the DNA is TGTGCCAGCAGTCAGCAGCGGGGCACTGAAGCTTTCTTT. Its translation: CASSQQRGTEAFF.

A single count supports this clone. This rearrangement joins TRBV12-3 or TRBV12-4 to TRBJ2-7, with D possibly TRBD2 on 5 matching bases. The V and J ends lost 6 bases and 0 bases respectively, with 9 bases between them. This CDR3 contains 13 residues. The CDR3 loop is CASSPGVSYEQYF. CDR3 DNA: TGTGCCAGCAGCCCCGGGGTCTCCTACGAGCAGTACTTC.

The V and J genes are TRBV5-4 and TRBJ1-1; D is possibly TRBD1 (6 bases). The V gene's germline CDR1 is SGHNT and CDR2 YYREEE (reference sequence). Trimming cost V 5 bases and J 1 base, with 12 bases left between them. The CDR3 covers 14 residues. The CDR3 sequence: CASRQTGPNTEAFF. The CDR3 DNA sequence: TGTGCCAGCAGGCAGACAGGCCCGAACACTGAAGCTTTCTTT.

The chain uses TRBV7-2 and TRBJ1-2; 8 bases are a match to TRBD1. V gave up 5 bases and J gave up 8 bases; unmatched junction bases: 16. The CDR3 extends over 16 amino acids. From germline, CDR1 is SGHTA and CDR2 FQGNSA. The CDR3 DNA sequence: TGTGCCAGCAGCCCCTATGGCGGGACAGGACAATCCGGCTACACCTTC. This translates into CASSPYGGTGQSGYTF.

A few counts support this clone. V is TRBV5-1 and J is TRBJ2-3; 7 nucleotides line up with TRBD1. Germline values: CDR1 SGHRS, CDR2 YFSETQ. The V segment lost 4 bases and the J segment 0 bases; nucleotides outside the gene matches: 2. The CDR3 consists of 14 residues. Here the CDR3 reads CASSPGQSTDTQYF. CDR3 sequence (DNA): TGCGCCAGCAGCCCGGGACAGAGCACAGATACGCAGTATTTT.

This clone appeared a few times. This chain uses TRBV7-6 with TRBJ2-1; D is possibly TRBD2 (5 bases). The ends were cut back, 0 bases at V and 4 bases at J, with 7 bases in the middle. The CDR3 has 14 amino acids. Germline CDR1 SGHVS, CDR2 FNYEAQ. DNA for the CDR3: TGTGCCAGCAGCTTAGCGGGAGATTACAATGAGCAGTTCTTC. Translation: CASSLAGDYNEQFF.

This chain uses TRBV6-2 or TRBV6-3 with TRBJ2-3; D possibly corresponds to TRBD1 (6 bases). In germline, CDR1 is MNHEY, CDR2 SVGEGT. The V end lost 5 bases, the J end lost 0 bases, and 15 bases lay between the germline ends. There are 16 residues in the CDR3. This chain's CDR3 is CASSTGQSASTDTQYF. The DNA for the CDR3 is TGTGCCAGCAGTACCGGACAGTCTGCTAGCACAGATACGCAGTATTTT.

V is TRBV24-1 and J is TRBJ2-1, with 11 positions matching TRBD2. Trimming removed 5 bases from V and 3 bases from J; junction bases left unmatched: 8. Germline V gives CDR1 KGHDR, CDR2 SFDVKD. This CDR3 comprises 17 residues. The CDR3 nucleotides read TGTGCCACCAGTGGAGGCTGGACTAGCGGGCGCTACAATGAGCAGTTCTTC. Its translation is CATSGGWTSGRYNEQFF.

This clone was seen only a few times. The CDR3 bases are TGTGCCAGCAGCCGACAGGGGGGGAACGAGCAGTACTTC. Its protein product is CASSRQGGNEQYF. The chain joins TRBV3-1 (or the pseudogene TRBV3-2) to TRBJ2-7, with 9 bases lining up with TRBD1. Germline V gives CDR1 LGHDT, CDR2 YNNKEL (reference sequence). V shed 4 bases, J shed 5 bases, and the junction held 3 bases outside the gene matches. The length of the CDR3 is 13 residues.

CDR3 loop: CASSLEGDTGELFF. CDR3 bases: TGTGCCAGCAGCTTGGAGGGGGACACCGGGGAGCTGTTTTTT. V gene TRBV5-8 combines with J gene TRBJ2-2; perhaps TRBD1 as D (6 bases). The CDR3 has 14 amino acids. Germline assignment: CDR1 SGHTS and CDR2 YDEGEE. Trimming stripped 0 bases from V and 3 bases from J, with 6 bases between.

The chain employs TRBV9 and TRBJ1-1, with D maybe TRBD1 (6 bases). Per germline, CDR1 SGDLS and CDR2 YYNGEE. The CDR3 spans 14 residues. The V gene lost 0 bases and the J gene lost 3 bases, with 9 bases spanning the gap. CDR3 in amino acids: CASSVADRHTEAFF. CDR3 coding DNA: TGTGCCAGCAGCGTAGCGGACAGACACACTGAAGCTTTCTTT.

V gene TRBV6-1 combines with J gene TRBJ2-5; weak D call: TRBD1 (6 bases). The CDR3 is 16 amino acids. The germline gives CDR1 MNHNS, CDR2 SASEGT. Trimming stripped 2 bases from V and 12 bases from J, with 25 bases between. CDR3 coding DNA: TGTGCCAGCAGTGAACTCCAGGGGCCGGGGAATCGACTTGAGTACTTC. This gives the protein CASSELQGPGNRLEYF.

In this sample, this clone turned up a few times. This chain connects TRBV6-1 to TRBJ1-5; a possible D gene is TRBD1 (6 bases). The CDR3 consists of 16 residues. Germline assignment: CDR1 MNHNS and CDR2 SASEGT. The V end was cut by 3 bases, the J end by 3 bases, with 15 bases between. CDR3: CASSETQGRVNQPQHF. Written as DNA, the CDR3 is TGTGCCAGCAGTGAGACACAGGGTCGGGTCAATCAGCCCCAGCATTTT.

This clone was observed a single time. The chain employs TRBV5-4 and TRBJ1-1; 9 nucleotides agree with TRBD1. This CDR3 comprises 16 residues. Germline loops: CDR1 SGHNT, CDR2 YYREEE (reference sequence). The ends lost 4 bases at V and 0 bases at J; junction bases unmatched: 7. CDR3 sequence reads: CASSGTGGLLNTEAFF. The CDR3 coding sequence is TGTGCCAGCAGCGGCACAGGGGGCCTATTGAACACTGAAGCTTTCTTT.

V is TRBV2 and J is TRBJ2-2; 9 nucleotides line up with TRBD1. Losses at the gene ends were 6 bases for V and 2 bases for J; bases not matched to a gene: 7. This CDR3 has 16 amino acids. The germline V gene has CDR1 SNHLY and CDR2 FYNNEI. CDR3 nucleotide sequence: TGTGCCAGCAGAGCCTTGGGACAGGGAAACACCGGGGAGCTGTTTTTT. Amino acids: CASRALGQGNTGELFF.

This chain connects TRBV6-2 or TRBV6-3 to TRBJ2-1; D might be TRBD1 (6 bases). The germline V gene has CDR1 MNHEY and CDR2 SVGEGT. This CDR3 comprises 16 residues. The V end lost 2 bases, the J end lost 4 bases, and 15 bases lay between the germline ends. The CDR3 loop is CASSYMSGEFYNEQFF. DNA of the CDR3: TGTGCCAGCAGTTACATGTCAGGGGAGTTTTACAATGAGCAGTTCTTC.

The gene calls are TRBV11-2 and TRBJ2-7; D perhaps matches TRBD2 (7 bases). This CDR3 region has 15 residues. Trimming stripped 5 bases from V and 3 bases from J, with 17 bases between. In germline, CDR1 is SGHAT, CDR2 FQNNGV. CDR3 sequence reads: CASSDSGGGSYEQYF. The DNA of the CDR3 is TGTGCCAGCAGCGATTCCGGGGGCGGGAGCTACGAGCAGTACTTC.

Here the CDR3 reads CASRSGLASSYNEQFF. The CDR3, as DNA: TGTGCCAGCAGAAGCGGACTAGCTAGTTCCTACAATGAGCAGTTCTTC. The chain employs TRBV6-6 and TRBJ2-1; 8 positions agree with TRBD2. J lost 1 base, V lost 6 bases, and 8 bases had no gene match. The CDR3 runs to 16 residues. CDR1 and CDR2 from the germline V gene are MNHNY and SVGAGI (reference sequence).

The CDR3 DNA reads as TGCAGCGTAGGGGCGAACTATGGCTACACCTTC. Translated, it gives CSVGANYGYTF. The rearrangement links TRBV29-1 to TRBJ1-2, with D possibly matching TRBD1 (5 bases). Per the germline V gene, CDR1 is SQVTM and CDR2 is ANQGSEA. The CDR3 sequence is 11 residues long. Trimming pared 6 bases from V and 2 bases from J, leaving 7 bases between.

This clone was seen a single time. The identical CDR3 is also encoded by other nucleotide sequences in the sample. The chain uses TRBV6-2 or TRBV6-3 and TRBJ2-7; 8 nucleotides align to TRBD1. V gave up 0 bases and J gave up 7 bases; unmatched junction bases: 8. Germline V gene data show CDR1 as MNHEY and CDR2 as SVGEGT. The CDR3 covers 15 residues. The CDR3 is CASSYSSRGLGEQYF. The CDR3 DNA sequence: TGTGCCAGCAGTTACTCTTCCAGGGGGCTTGGGGAGCAGTACTTC.

This clone was counted between two and nine times. Written as DNA, the CDR3 is TGTGCCAGTAGTATTCAGGGGTTATCCTACAATGAGCAGTTCTTC. It is translated as CASSIQGLSYNEQFF. The V and J genes are TRBV19 and TRBJ2-1; D might be TRBD1 (6 bases). V was shortened by 3 bases and J by 1 base, with 10 bases between the two germline ends. This CDR3 spans 15 amino acids. From germline, CDR1 is LNHDA and CDR2 SQIVND (reference sequence).

This clone has just a few counts. The chain couples TRBV25-1 to TRBJ2-7, with 11 bases aligning to TRBD1. V was pared by 4 bases and J by 4 bases, with 6 bases of the junction left unmatched. CDR3 length: 15 amino acids. Germline-derived CDR1 and CDR2 are MGHDK and SYGVNS. As DNA, the CDR3 is TGTGCCAGCAGTGTGGGACAGGGGGTGGTATACGAGCAGTACTTC. Residues: CASSVGQGVVYEQYF.

The rearrangement joins TRBV3-1 (or the pseudogene TRBV3-2) to TRBJ1-3; TRBD1 is a possible D gene (5 bases). V was pared by 0 bases and J by 0 bases, with 18 bases between. CDR1 and CDR2 (germline): LGHDT, YNNKEL (reference sequence). CDR3 length: 19 residues. The CDR3 DNA reads as TGTGCCAGCAGCCAAGATCTTAGGTGGGTGACAGCCTCTGGAAACACCATATATTTT. Translated: CASSQDLRWVTASGNTIYF.